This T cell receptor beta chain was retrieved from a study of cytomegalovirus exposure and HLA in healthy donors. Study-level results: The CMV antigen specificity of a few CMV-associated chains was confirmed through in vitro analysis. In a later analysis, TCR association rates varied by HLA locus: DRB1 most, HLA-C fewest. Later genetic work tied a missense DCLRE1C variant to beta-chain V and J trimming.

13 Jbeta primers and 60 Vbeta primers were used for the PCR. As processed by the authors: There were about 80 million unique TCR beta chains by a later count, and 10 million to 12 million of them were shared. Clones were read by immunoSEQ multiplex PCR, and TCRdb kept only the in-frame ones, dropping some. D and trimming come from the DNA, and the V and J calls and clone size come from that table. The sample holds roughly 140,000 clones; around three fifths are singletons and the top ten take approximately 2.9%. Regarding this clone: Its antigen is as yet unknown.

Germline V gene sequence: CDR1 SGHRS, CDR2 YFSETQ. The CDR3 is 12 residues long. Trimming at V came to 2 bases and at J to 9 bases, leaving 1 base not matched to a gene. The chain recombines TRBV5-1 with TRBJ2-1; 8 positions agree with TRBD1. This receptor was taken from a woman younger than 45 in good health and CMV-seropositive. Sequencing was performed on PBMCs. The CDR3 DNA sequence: TGCGCCAGCAGCTTTACAGGGGGTGAGCAGTTCTTC. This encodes CASSFTGGEQFF.